What follows are 27 T cell receptor beta chains derived from one specimen sequenced in a study of blood T cell repertoires in COVID-19. The method was immunoSEQ multiplex PCR; TCRdb's version includes in-frame clones alone and lacks a portion of them. The repertoire holds over 250,000 clones, with nearly 90% as singletons. The sequenced sample consisted of PBMCs or T cells enriched from blood (not recorded which). The source is a young woman who had recovered from COVID-19.

DNA of the CDR3: TGTGCCAGCAGTTTAATGAGGCAGCCCCAGCATTTT. This translates into CASSLMRQPQHF. This chain joins TRBV12-3 or TRBV12-4 and TRBJ1-5, with D unclear. The CDR3 has 12 amino acids. V lost 2 bases, J lost 7 bases, and 6 bases lay in between.

The chain combines TRBV19 with TRBJ2-7, with 7 bases lining up with TRBD1. Germline V gives CDR1 LNHDA, CDR2 SQIVND (reference sequence). The CDR3 loop spans 18 amino acids. Germline trimming cut 2 bases from V and 2 bases from J; bases unmatched to any gene: 15. In nucleotides, the CDR3 is TGTGCCAGTAGTATATTACCCAGTACAGGGGCACAAACCTACGAGCAGTACTTC. Its translation: CASSILPSTGAQTYEQYF.

This sequence joins TRBV29-1 and TRBJ2-1; TRBD2 matches 12 bases. This CDR3 has 15 residues. V lost 5 bases, J lost 9 bases, and 11 bases stayed unmatched. The germline V gene has CDR1 SQVTM and CDR2 ANQGSEA. In DNA form, the CDR3 reads TGCAGCGTTCTGGTTTCTAGCGGGAGGGCACGTGAGCAGTTCTTC. This sequence encodes CSVLVSSGRAREQFF.

In its sample, this clone was seen a few times. The chain combines TRBV27 with TRBJ2-5, with TRBD1 as a possible D gene (5 bases). Germline CDR1 and CDR2: MNHEY and SMNVEV (reference sequence). The V end was cut by 2 bases, the J end by 4 bases, with 8 bases between. This CDR3 has 13 residues. Here the CDR3 DNA reads TGTGCCAGCAGTTTAGGCAGGGCAGAGACCCAGTACTTC. It specifies CASSLGRAETQYF.

The chain joins TRBV18 to TRBJ1-3; D call uncertain. Germline values: CDR1 KGHSH, CDR2 LQKENI. Trimming left V 3 bases short and J 4 bases short, with 10 bases between. CDR3 length: 14 amino acids. The CDR3 DNA is TGTGCCAGCTCACCTACGGCAGGAGGAAACACCATATATTTT. It encodes CASSPTAGGNTIYF.

The V gene is TRBV24-1, the J gene TRBJ1-4; the match to TRBD1 covers 9 bases. Germline assignment: CDR1 KGHDR and CDR2 SFDVKD. The CDR3 is 15 amino acids. J gave up 7 bases and V 4 bases, and 6 bases lay outside the gene matches. Here the CDR3 DNA reads TGTGCCACCAGTGACCCCGGGACAGGGTTTGAAAAACTGTTTTTT. Amino acid sequence: CATSDPGTGFEKLFF.

This clone was counted a single time. V usage is TRBV2 and J usage is TRBJ1-2; 7 bases map to TRBD1. Trimming took 0 bases from V and 0 from J; bases not matched to a gene: 1. CDR3 length: 15 amino acids. Germline V CDR1 and CDR2: SNHLY, FYNNEI. CDR3 sequence: CASSEAGTANYGYTF. The CDR3 nucleotides read TGTGCCAGCAGTGAAGCTGGGACAGCTAACTATGGCTACACCTTC.

The gene calls are TRBV10-3 and TRBJ1-2; D call uncertain. Germline lookup yields CDR1 ENHRY and CDR2 SYGVKD. The ends were cut back, 4 bases at V and 8 bases at J, with 11 bases in the middle. This CDR3 comprises 12 residues. CDR3 nucleotide sequence: TGTGCCATCAGTGTCATTCCGGGGGGCTACACCTTC. Translation: CAISVIPGGYTF.

The chain joins TRBV5-5 to TRBJ2-7; 10 bases line up with TRBD2. CDR3 length equals 15 residues. The germline V gene encodes CDR1 SGHKS and CDR2 YYEKEE (reference sequence). V lost 4 bases and J lost 6; bases outside the gene matches: 10. The CDR3 DNA is TGTGCCAGCAGCCCCCTAGCGGGAGTGGCGATCGAGCAGTACTTC. Translation gives CASSPLAGVAIEQYF. The full variable domain, rest sourced from reference TRBV5-5 and TRBJ2-7, is DAGVTQSPTHLIKTRGQQVTLRCSPISGHKSVSWYQQVLGQGPQFIFQYYEKEERGRGNFPDRFSARQFPNYSSELNVNALLLGDSALYLCASSPLAGVAIEQYFGPGTRLTVT.

The rearrangement joins TRBV20-1 to TRBJ2-2; the D gene is possibly TRBD2 (5 bases). In germline, CDR1 is DFQATT, CDR2 SNEGSKA (reference sequence). V lost 3 bases and J 0 bases, leaving 11 bases between the germline ends. The length of the CDR3 is 15 residues. CDR3 DNA sequence: TGCAGTGCTAGTAGCTCCGGGGCGAACACCGGGGAGCTGTTTTTT. It encodes CSASSSGANTGELFF.

This chain uses TRBV27 with TRBJ2-7, with TRBD2 matching 7 bases. V gave up 4 bases and J gave up 2 bases; unmatched junction bases: 5. Looked up from germline, CDR1 is MNHEY and CDR2 is SMNVEV (reference sequence). The CDR3 runs to 14 residues. The CDR3 spells CASSWSGAAYEQYF. Here the CDR3 DNA reads TGTGCCAGCAGTTGGAGCGGGGCAGCCTACGAGCAGTACTTC.

The CDR3 is CASSLTSGGYTF. The CDR3 DNA sequence: TGTGCCAGCAGCTTAACGTCGGGAGGCTACACCTTC. The V and J genes are TRBV7-2 and TRBJ1-2; D ambiguous. V lost 2 bases, J lost 8 bases, and 9 bases lay in between. The CDR3 consists of 12 residues. CDR1 is SGHTA and CDR2 is FQGNSA in the germline V gene.

This clone has a handful of counts. This chain links TRBV7-9 with TRBJ1-1; D uncertain. The CDR3 runs 14 residues. Trimming left V 1 base short and J 0 bases short, with 6 bases between. CDR1 SEHNR and CDR2 FQNEAQ come from the germline V gene (reference sequence). The CDR3 is CASSLVGVNTEAFF. In DNA, the CDR3 is TGTGCCAGCAGCTTAGTTGGAGTGAACACTGAAGCTTTCTTT.

This chain uses TRBV19 with TRBJ2-2; TRBD2 is a possible D gene (5 bases). V lost 3 bases and J lost 6, with 14 bases in between. Germline values: CDR1 LNHDA, CDR2 SQIVND (reference sequence). The CDR3 has 15 residues. The CDR3 loop reads CASSITRARAGELFF. The CDR3 DNA reads as TGTGCCAGTAGTATTACGCGGGCGCGAGCCGGGGAGCTGTTTTTT. Based on the CDR3 plus reference TRBV19 and TRBJ2-2, the full variable domain is DGGITQSPKYLFRKEGQNVTLSCEQNLNHDAMYWYRQDPGQGLRLIYYSQIVNDFQKGDIAEGYSVSREKKESFPLTVTSAQKNPTAFYLCASSITRARAGELFFGEGSRLTVL.

The rearrangement joins TRBV9 to TRBJ2-1; 11 bases fit TRBD2. The V and J ends lost 3 bases and 6 bases, in that order; junction bases with no gene match: 14. The germline V gene encodes CDR1 SGDLS and CDR2 YYNGEE. There are 18 residues in the CDR3. The CDR3 bases are TGTGCCAGCAGCGCCCCTAGGGAAGGGGGACTAGCGGCCAATGAGCAGTTCTTC. Its translation: CASSAPREGGLAANEQFF.

The rearrangement joins TRBV10-3 to TRBJ2-1; 15 nucleotides agree with TRBD2. Losses at the gene ends were 8 bases for V and 4 bases for J; bases not matched to a gene: 3. The CDR3 length is 15 residues. Germline V CDR1 and CDR2: ENHRY, SYGVKD. The CDR3 sequence: CAIGGTSGRYNEQFF. CDR3 DNA sequence: TGTGCCATCGGAGGGACTAGCGGGAGGTACAATGAGCAGTTCTTC.

The genes are TRBV19 and TRBJ2-1; 9 bases line up with TRBD1. The CDR3 totals 14 residues. Per germline, CDR1 LNHDA and CDR2 SQIVND (reference sequence). With 9 bases clipped from V and 9 bases from J, the junction kept 12 bases outside the gene matches. This CDR3 is CASETGTGSREQFF. CDR3 nucleotides: TGTGCCAGCGAGACCGGGACAGGGTCTCGTGAGCAGTTCTTC.

The chain recombines TRBV11-2 with TRBJ1-2, with a weak D call TRBD1 (5 bases). This CDR3 contains 14 residues. Per the germline V gene, CDR1 is SGHAT and CDR2 is FQNNGV. Trimming took off 7 bases at V and 5 bases at J, with 17 bases between the two ends. CDR3 sequence: CASNHQGIFYGYTF. The CDR3, as DNA: TGTGCCAGCAACCACCAGGGCATTTTTTATGGCTACACCTTC.

The chain recombines TRBV27 with TRBJ1-6, with a tentative D call TRBD1 (5 bases). Germline V gives CDR1 MNHEY, CDR2 SMNVEV (reference sequence). V was cut by 0 bases and J by 9 bases, with 12 bases left in between. CDR3 length: 15 amino acids. CDR3 residues: CASSLSQGGGSPLHF. In DNA form, the CDR3 reads TGTGCCAGCAGTTTATCGCAGGGTGGTGGTTCACCCCTCCACTTT.

V is TRBV4-1 and J is TRBJ1-6; D may be TRBD1 (5 bases). The V and J ends lost 1 base and 9 bases respectively, with 13 bases between them. From germline, CDR1 is MGHRA and CDR2 YSYEKL. The CDR3 is 15 amino acids. The CDR3 DNA sequence: TGCGCCAGCAGCCAAGTTGGGGGAGGGGTTTCACCCCTCCACTTT. Its translation is CASSQVGGGVSPLHF.

The chain links TRBV20-1 to TRBJ2-4; D is undetermined. This CDR3 comprises 13 residues. Germline CDR1 is DFQATT and CDR2 is SNEGSKA (reference sequence). The ends were cut back, 3 bases at V and 0 bases at J, with 6 bases in the middle. The CDR3 is CSASSLAKNIQYF. CDR3 DNA: TGCAGTGCTAGTTCTCTAGCCAAAAACATTCAGTACTTC.

There are a few counts of this clone. V usage is TRBV11-2 and J usage is TRBJ1-2; D is ambiguous. Trimming took off 5 bases at V and 1 base at J, with 11 bases between the two ends. Germline V gene sequence: CDR1 SGHAT, CDR2 FQNNGV. The CDR3 consists of 14 residues. The CDR3 sequence: CASSRPGGNYGYTF. The CDR3 nucleotides read TGTGCCAGCAGCCGCCCCGGCGGTAACTATGGCTACACCTTC.

J is TRBJ1-5 and V is TRBV19, with 10 positions matching TRBD1. Per germline, CDR1 LNHDA and CDR2 SQIVND (reference sequence). The V and J ends lost 6 bases and 2 bases, in that order; junction bases with no gene match: 1. The CDR3 length is 14 residues. CDR3 nucleotide sequence: TGTGCCAGTAGCGGGACAGGGGGCAATCAGCCCCAGCATTTT. Translated: CASSGTGGNQPQHF.

This chain links TRBV5-8 with TRBJ2-1; 7 positions agree with TRBD1. The CDR3 extends over 15 amino acids. Germline values: CDR1 SGHTS, CDR2 YDEGEE. Trimming took 1 base from V and 4 from J; bases not matched to a gene: 5. The CDR3 DNA sequence: TGTGCCAGCAGCTTGCAGGGGGACCCATACAATGAGCAGTTCTTC. Translated, it gives CASSLQGDPYNEQFF.

V usage is TRBV3-1 (or the pseudogene TRBV3-2) and J usage is TRBJ2-5; TRBD2 matches at 7 bases. Germline CDR1 is LGHDT and CDR2 is YNNKEL (reference sequence). This CDR3 comprises 24 residues. V shed 3 bases, J shed 9 bases, and the junction held 40 bases outside the gene matches. CDR3 amino acids: CASSQTDAIETISGAGTLKMAQYF. CDR3 nucleotides: TGTGCCAGCAGCCAGACAGATGCAATTGAGACTATAAGCGGGGCGGGGACGCTCAAGATGGCCCAGTACTTC.

The chain uses TRBV7-9 and TRBJ1-2; D perhaps matches TRBD1 (5 bases). With 5 bases removed from V and 0 bases from J, the gap between germline ends came to 10 bases. The CDR3 is 14 residues long. Germline V gene sequence: CDR1 SEHNR, CDR2 FQNEAQ (reference sequence). CDR3 bases: TGTGCCAGCAGCCCATCGACAGCTAACTATGGCTACACCTTC. Protein sequence: CASSPSTANYGYTF.

The chain joins TRBV28 to TRBJ1-3; 8 nucleotides line up with TRBD1. Germline V gives CDR1 MDHEN, CDR2 SYDVKM. The CDR3 totals 17 residues. J lost 2 bases, V lost 5 bases, and 11 bases had no gene match. CDR3 residues: CASSPWTGSLTGNTIYF. The CDR3 DNA follows: TGTGCCAGCAGTCCTTGGACAGGGAGTCTTACTGGAAACACCATATATTTT.